A single sample gave rise to the 9 T cell receptor beta chains below, sequenced in a study of Ad26.COV2.S vaccination and SARS-CoV-2 variants. Repertoires were generated with immunoSEQ multiplex PCR, while TCRdb's copy carries only in-frame clones and drops some. The sample consists of about 350,000 clones, around 88% of them appearing once. Treatment given: 15 to 20 received Ad26.COV2.S at low or high dose, single or two shots; about 5 received placebo; per-sample allocation not given. Samples came from day 63 after the first vaccine or placebo injection. This material consisted of peripheral blood, taken in a trial of Ad26.COV2.S vaccine versus placebo. These TCRs come from a person between 18 and 65 years old who received the Ad26.COV2.S COVID-19 vaccine or a placebo.

The J gene is TRBJ2-5, the V gene TRBV6-5; D may be TRBD1 or TRBD2 (5 bases each). The CDR3 has 12 residues. Trimming removed 8 bases at V and 4 bases at J, with 11 bases between. The V gene's germline CDR1 is MNHEY and CDR2 SVGAGI. The CDR3 DNA sequence: TGTGCCAGCCGGGACCAAGTAGAGACCCAGTACTTC. Protein sequence: CASRDQVETQYF.

The chain has TRBV6-5 and TRBJ1-4, with 9 bases that match TRBD1. V shed 5 bases and J 7 bases; nucleotides not matched to a gene: 5. The CDR3 sequence is 14 residues long. CDR1 is MNHEY and CDR2 is SVGAGI in the germline V gene. As DNA, the CDR3 is TGTGCCAGCAGTACCCGACAGGGGGTTGAAAAACTGTTTTTT. This encodes CASSTRQGVEKLFF.

The chain links TRBV13 to TRBJ2-4; no reliable D call. The germline V and J ends were trimmed by 5 bases and 1 base, with 27 bases remaining between them. CDR3 length: 20 amino acids. Germline V gene data show CDR1 as PRHDT and CDR2 as FYEKMQ (reference sequence). CDR3 in DNA: TGTGCCAGCAGCGGCCCGGATTTAAATAAAGCCGTCTCCGCCAAAAACATTCAGTACTTC. Residues: CASSGPDLNKAVSAKNIQYF. Looking up the rest from reference TRBV13 and TRBJ2-4 gives the full variable domain: AAGVIQSPRHLIKEKRETATLKCYPIPRHDTVYWYQQGPGQDPQFLISFYEKMQSDKGSIPDRFSAQQFSDYHSELNMSSLELGDSALYFCASSGPDLNKAVSAKNIQYFGAGTRLSVL.

The chain links TRBV4-3 to TRBJ2-5; D tentatively reads TRBD1 or TRBD2 (5 bases each). In germline, CDR1 is LGHNA, CDR2 YSLEER. The CDR3 has 13 amino acids. Trimming took 2 bases from V and 5 from J, leaving 9 bases between them. In DNA, the CDR3 is TGCGCCAGCAGCCAACGGGACGCGGAGACCCAGTACTTC. This sequence encodes CASSQRDAETQYF.

This chain uses TRBV2 with TRBJ2-3; D is perhaps TRBD2 (5 bases). This CDR3 is 17 amino acids long. Germline values: CDR1 SNHLY, CDR2 FYNNEI. The germline V and J ends were trimmed by 0 bases and 2 bases, with 15 bases remaining between them. This chain's CDR3 is CASSEAPGVGYTDTQYF. In DNA, the CDR3 is TGTGCCAGCAGTGAAGCGCCCGGGGTGGGATACACAGATACGCAGTATTTT.

V usage is TRBV28 and J usage is TRBJ1-6, with D unresolved. Germline V gene lookup returns CDR1 MDHEN and CDR2 SYDVKM. The length of the CDR3 is 14 residues. V gave up 7 bases and J gave up 10 bases, with 17 bases separating them. CDR3 in amino acids: CASTLGGFGSPLHF. The CDR3 DNA sequence: TGTGCCAGCACTCTGGGAGGGTTTGGATCACCCCTCCACTTT.

The chain joins TRBV6-2 or TRBV6-3 to TRBJ2-7; TRBD2 matches at 10 bases. The CDR3 has 15 residues. Looked up from germline, CDR1 is MNHEY and CDR2 is SVGEGT. Unmatched junction bases numbered 9, after V lost 5 bases and J lost 5 bases. The CDR3 here is CASSEISGRRNEQYF. Here the CDR3 DNA reads TGTGCCAGCAGTGAGATTAGCGGGAGGAGGAACGAGCAGTACTTC.

This clone was observed a single time. The V call is TRBV2, the J call TRBJ1-1; 7 positions match TRBD1. This CDR3 comprises 15 residues. Germline V gene data show CDR1 as SNHLY and CDR2 as FYNNEI. The V and J ends lost 7 bases and 3 bases, in that order; junction bases with no gene match: 11. The CDR3 is CASILRGQGDTEAFF. The CDR3 region has the DNA TGTGCCAGCATCTTACGGGGGCAGGGGGACACTGAAGCTTTCTTT.

The genes are TRBV6-5 and TRBJ2-7; 10 nucleotides align to TRBD2. The CDR3 length is 15 residues. Germline V gene sequence: CDR1 MNHEY, CDR2 SVGAGI. After removal of 4 bases from V and 5 bases from J, the junction contained 8 bases not matched to a gene. The chain's CDR3 is CASSLQAGGPHEQYF. In DNA, the CDR3 is TGTGCCAGCAGTTTACAAGCGGGGGGGCCCCACGAGCAGTACTTC.